Listed below are T cell receptor beta chains from one sample, sequenced in a study of CD8 T cells in ankylosing spondylitis. TCRdb re-called the 5' RACE reads with MiXCR, one entry per CDR3 protein. Here the sample spans 200,000 to 300,000 distinct CDR3 sequences, more than 20% being singletons. The sample taken for sequencing was blood, either unsorted or a sorted T cell fraction (not recorded which). These receptors came from a male donor with ankylosing spondylitis or in good health (not recorded which). CDR3s include the opening cysteine and the closing phenylalanine or tryptophan. The D gene is left open where the match is weak. Some rows have no size entry. The others give once, few or many, or a class for an expanded clone.

TRBV4-2	.	.	TRBJ2-2	CASSRGTNTGELFF	TGTGCCAGCAGTAGGGGGACAAACACCGGGGAGCTGTTTTTT
TRBV20-1	.	few	TRBJ2-7	CSAIGGVNEQYF	TGCAGTGCTATAGGGGGGGTGAACGAGCAGTACTTC
TRBV12-3/TRBV12-4	.	many	TRBJ2-3	CASSFRTRTDTQYF	TGTGCCAGCAGTTTTAGGACTCGCACAGATACGCAGTATTTT
TRBV5-6	TRBD1	.	TRBJ2-7	CASSAPQGGSGEQYF	TGTGCCAGCAGCGCCCCACAGGGGGGATCGGGCGAGCAGTACTTC
TRBV20-1	TRBD1	few	TRBJ2-3	CSAPAPGQGTDTQYF	TGCAGTGCCCCCGCCCCGGGACAGGGGACAGATACGCAGTATTTT
TRBV20-1	.	many	TRBJ2-5	CSARDPVLVETQYF	TGCAGTGCTAGAGATCCGGTGCTAGTGGAGACCCAGTACTTC
TRBV2	TRBD2	.	TRBJ2-3	CASSEGTSGGFDTQYF	TGTGCCAGCAGTGAAGGAACTAGCGGGGGGTTCGATACGCAGTATTTT
TRBV6-1	TRBD1	.	TRBJ1-5	CASSLRTGPNQPQHF	TGTGCCAGCAGTCTACGGACAGGGCCTAATCAGCCCCAGCATTTT
TRBV2	.	.	TRBJ2-1	CASSPDEGLNEQFF	TGTGCCAGCAGTCCCGACGAGGGGCTCAATGAGCAGTTCTTC
TRBV29-1	TRBD1	many	TRBJ2-1	CSVESGGGEQFF	TGCAGCGTTGAGTCAGGGGGTGGTGAGCAGTTCTTC
TRBV20-1	TRBD2	.	TRBJ2-3	CSATLRGGTATQYF	TGCAGTGCTACCCTGCGGGGGGGCACAGCTACGCAGTATTTT
TRBV20-1	.	.	TRBJ2-3	CSARDRGADTQYF	TGCAGTGCTAGAGATCGCGGGGCAGATACGCAGTATTTT
TRBV10-3	TRBD1	many	TRBJ2-7	CATTGTGDEQYF	TGTGCCACCACCGGGACAGGGGACGAGCAGTACTTC
TRBV12-3/TRBV12-4	.	many	TRBJ1-6	CASSFKEGSPLHF	TGTGCCAGCAGTTTTAAGGAGGGTTCACCCCTCCACTTT
TRBV12-3/TRBV12-4	.	many	TRBJ2-5	CASSSTEEETQYF	TGTGCCAGCAGTTCAACAGAAGAAGAGACCCAGTACTTC
TRBV29-1	.	few	TRBJ2-3	CSAEGGGTDTQYF	TGCAGCGCTGAGGGCGGTGGCACAGATACGCAGTATTTT
TRBV5-1	.	many	TRBJ1-5	CASSLDSSSNQPQHF	TGCGCCAGCAGCTTGGACAGTTCTAGCAATCAGCCCCAGCATTTT
TRBV10-1	TRBD1	.	TRBJ2-3	CASSTGQGGTDTQYF	TGCGCCAGCAGCACTGGACAGGGTGGCACAGATACGCAGTATTTT
TRBV10-3	.	.	TRBJ2-5	CAADGGTLQETQYF	TGTGCTGCGGACGGCGGGACCTTACAAGAGACCCAGTACTTC
TRBV20-1	.	many	TRBJ2-3	CSALVNPTDTQYF	TGCAGTGCCCTCGTAAATCCCACAGATACGCAGTATTTT
TRBV12-3/TRBV12-4	.	.	TRBJ2-5	CASTSTSGGGSLAQYF	TGTGCCAGCACCTCCACTTCCGGAGGGGGGTCTTTGGCCCAGTACTTC
TRBV6-1	.	.	TRBJ2-7	CASNQRGYEQYF	TGTGCCAGTAACCAGAGGGGGTACGAGCAGTACTTC
TRBV3-1	.	.	TRBJ1-1	CATQAGNTEAFF	TGTGCCACCCAGGCTGGGAACACTGAAGCTTTCTTT
TRBV20-1	TRBD1	.	TRBJ2-3	CSARGQGATDTQYF	TGCAGTGCTAGAGGTCAGGGGGCCACAGATACGCAGTATTTT
TRBV20-1	.	many	TRBJ2-7	CSAKRDAAYYEQYF	TGCAGTGCTAAACGGGACGCCGCCTACTACGAGCAGTACTTC
TRBV29-1	TRBD2	few	TRBJ2-5	CSVPERGGRQETQYF	TGCAGCGTACCGGAGCGGGGGGGCCGCCAAGAGACCCAGTACTTC
TRBV12-3/TRBV12-4	.	.	TRBJ1-1	CASSLRLVGTEAFF	TGTGCCAGCAGTTTACGGTTAGTAGGGACTGAAGCTTTCTTT
TRBV10-3	.	.	TRBJ2-5	CAISDFDELKETQYF	TGTGCCATCAGTGACTTCGACGAACTAAAGGAGACCCAGTACTTC
TRBV5-1	.	few	TRBJ2-5	CASSLAQRRETQYF	TGCGCCAGCAGCTTGGCTCAGCGGCGGGAGACCCAGTACTTC
TRBV6-1	.	.	TRBJ1-2	CASRSANYGYTF	TGTGCCAGCAGGTCGGCTAACTATGGCTACACCTTC
TRBV6-1	TRBD2	.	TRBJ2-7	CASSALAGQQYF	TGTGCCAGCAGCGCACTAGCGGGACAGCAGTACTTC
TRBV19	.	.	TRBJ1-1	CASSMSKNTEAFF	TGTGCCAGTAGTATGAGTAAGAACACTGAAGCTTTCTTT
TRBV6-6	.	few	TRBJ2-5	CASSYIGETQYF	TGTGCCAGCAGTTACATCGGGGAGACCCAGTACTTC
TRBV10-1	.	.	TRBJ2-3	CASSEGFGKNRDTQYF	TGCGCCAGCAGTGAGGGCTTTGGCAAAAACAGAGATACGCAGTATTTT